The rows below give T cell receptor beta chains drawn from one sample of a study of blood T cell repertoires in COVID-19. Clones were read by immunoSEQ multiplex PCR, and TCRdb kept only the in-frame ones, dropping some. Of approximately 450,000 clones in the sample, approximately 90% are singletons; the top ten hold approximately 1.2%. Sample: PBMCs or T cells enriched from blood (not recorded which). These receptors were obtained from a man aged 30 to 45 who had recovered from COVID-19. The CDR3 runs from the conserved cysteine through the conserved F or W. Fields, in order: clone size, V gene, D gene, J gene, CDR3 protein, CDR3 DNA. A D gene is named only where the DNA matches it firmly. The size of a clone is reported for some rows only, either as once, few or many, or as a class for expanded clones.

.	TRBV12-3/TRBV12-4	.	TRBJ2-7	CASRSFGEQYF	TGTGCCAGCAGGTCTTTCGGCGAGCAGTACTTC
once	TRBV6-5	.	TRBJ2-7	CASYSGDSYEQYF	TGTGCCAGCTACTCGGGGGACTCCTACGAGCAGTACTTC
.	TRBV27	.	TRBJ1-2	CASSLSPRAGYGYTF	TGTGCCAGCAGTTTATCGCCCAGGGCTGGCTATGGCTACACCTTC
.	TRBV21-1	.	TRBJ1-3	CASSAPGQGFGTIYF	TGTGCCAGCAGCGCACCGGGACAGGGCTTCGGGACCATATATTTT
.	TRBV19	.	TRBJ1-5	CASSWRAINQPQHF	TGTGCCAGTAGTTGGCGGGCTATCAATCAGCCCCAGCATTTT
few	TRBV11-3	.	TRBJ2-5	CASSPTGTPDGTQYF	TGTGCCAGCAGCCCAACCGGGACACCCGATGGGACCCAGTACTTC
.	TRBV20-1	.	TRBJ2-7	CSASRDSGYEQYF	TGCAGTGCTAGTCGGGACAGCGGGTACGAGCAGTACTTC
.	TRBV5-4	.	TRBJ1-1	CASSWRGGGRTEAFF	TGTGCCAGCAGCTGGCGAGGGGGAGGGAGGACTGAAGCTTTCTTT
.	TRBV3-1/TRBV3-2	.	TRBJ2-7	CASSQDYREQYF	TGTGCCAGCAGCCAAGATTATCGCGAGCAGTACTTC
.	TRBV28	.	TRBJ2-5	CASSPIAAQETQYF	TGTGCCAGCAGTCCCATAGCGGCCCAAGAGACCCAGTACTTC
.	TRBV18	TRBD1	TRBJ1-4	CASSNRGERGEKLFF	TGTGCCAGCTCAAACAGGGGAGAGCGCGGTGAAAAACTGTTTTTT
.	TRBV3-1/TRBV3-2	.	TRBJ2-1	CASSQAGILFYNEQFF	TGTGCCAGCAGCCAAGCGGGGATACTATTTTACAATGAGCAGTTCTTC
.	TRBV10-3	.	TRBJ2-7	CAISENDSVYEQYF	TGTGCCATCAGTGAGAATGACTCAGTATACGAGCAGTACTTC
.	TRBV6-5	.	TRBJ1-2	CASKAAANYGYTF	TGTGCCAGCAAGGCGGCGGCTAACTATGGCTACACCTTC
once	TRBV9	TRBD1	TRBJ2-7	CASSPSPGQGYEQYF	TGTGCCAGCAGCCCTTCTCCGGGACAGGGCTACGAGCAGTACTTC
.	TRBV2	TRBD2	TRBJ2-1	CASRLVSGSSYNEQFF	TGTGCCAGCAGGCTAGTTAGCGGGAGCTCCTACAATGAGCAGTTCTTC
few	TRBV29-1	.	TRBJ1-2	CSVGPNRELYGYTF	TGCAGCGTTGGCCCCAACAGGGAACTCTATGGCTACACCTTC
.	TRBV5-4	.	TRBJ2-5	CASSLVGEVTQYF	TGTGCCAGCAGCTTGGTTGGGGAGGTGACCCAGTACTTC